This T cell receptor beta chain is drawn from a study of T cells in Graves' hyperthyroidism and ophthalmopathy. Study in general: Peripheral blood was acquired at first diagnosis, ahead of any therapy whatsoever.

Germline CDR1 and CDR2: SQVTM and ANQGSEA. V shed 0 bases, J shed 8 bases, and the junction held 6 bases outside the gene matches. The CDR3 is made up of 13 amino acids. This clonotype was seen just once. RNA transcripts provided the source from which TCR beta CDR3 regions were amplified. A first-round RT-PCR of the TCR CDR3 used the HTBI primer set. One entry per CDR3 protein results from TCRdb running MiXCR on the multiplex PCR reads. Counted here are approximately 360,000 distinct CDR3 sequences, roughly 25% occurring once; the ten biggest clones make up about 70%. Sequences were obtained from blood. The sequence came from a man aged 45-60 years with Graves' hyperthyroidism. The chain employs TRBV29-1 and TRBJ1-2; 7 positions match TRBD1. The CDR3 region is CSVEEFTGAGYTF. CDR3 DNA: TGCAGCGTTGAAGAGTTCACAGGGGCGGGCTACACCTTC.